Each of the 20 T cell receptor beta chains below was sequenced from the same sample in a study of blood T cell repertoires in COVID-19. Using immunoSEQ multiplex PCR, the repertoire was profiled, and TCRdb retains in-frame clones only, with some absent. The profile covers 300,000 to 400,000 clones, with about 87% appearing a single time and around 8% taken by the ten largest. The specimen was peripheral blood. The receptors come from a woman between 45 and 60 years old who had recovered from COVID-19.

The chain links TRBV5-1 to TRBJ1-5; TRBD1 aligns across 7 bases. V was clipped by 2 bases and J by 1 base; unmatched bases: 3. Germline V gene lookup returns CDR1 SGHRS and CDR2 YFSETQ. This CDR3 spans 15 amino acids. The CDR3 sequence is CASSFRGESNQPQHF. The CDR3 nucleotides are TGCGCCAGCAGCTTCAGGGGGGAAAGCAATCAGCCCCAGCATTTT.

The J gene is TRBJ1-5, the V gene TRBV10-3; the match to TRBD1 covers 8 bases. Germline values: CDR1 ENHRY, CDR2 SYGVKD. After removal of 3 bases from V and 5 bases from J, the junction contained 0 bases not matched to a gene. CDR3 length: 13 amino acids. The CDR3, as DNA: TGTGCCATCAGTGAACAGGGGGATCAGCCCCAGCATTTT. Amino acids: CAISEQGDQPQHF.

Regarding this clone: The identical CDR3 is also encoded by other nucleotide sequences in the sample. This chain joins TRBV19 and TRBJ1-5; possible D gene TRBD1, 6 bases. This CDR3 is built from 15 residues. V dropped 1 base and J dropped 4 bases, with 11 bases sitting between them. CDR1 LNHDA and CDR2 SQIVND come from the germline V gene (reference sequence). CDR3 region: CASSIGGGSNQPQHF. Here the CDR3 DNA reads TGTGCCAGTAGTATAGGAGGGGGAAGTAATCAGCCCCAGCATTTT.

A single count supports this clone. The CDR3 DNA reads as TGTGCCAGCAGCTTAACCGGGACACTCGGAAACACCATATATTTT. This codes for CASSLTGTLGNTIYF. The chain links TRBV7-2 to TRBJ1-3, with D perhaps TRBD1 (6 bases). V lost 2 bases and J 4 bases, leaving 12 bases between the germline ends. Per the germline V gene, CDR1 is SGHTA and CDR2 is FQGNSA. The CDR3 loop spans 15 amino acids.

This clone appeared a single time. This chain uses TRBV5-5 with TRBJ2-4; 7 bases map to TRBD1. The CDR3 sequence is 14 residues long. With V trimmed by 0 bases and J by 7 bases, 4 bases remained unmatched. The V gene's germline CDR1 is SGHKS and CDR2 YYEKEE (reference sequence). The DNA of the CDR3 is TGTGCCAGCAGCTTGGGACAGGGCTGGAACATTCAGTACTTC. Amino acids: CASSLGQGWNIQYF.

The rearrangement joins TRBV7-2 to TRBJ2-7; unclear D gene. Trimming removed 4 bases at V and 3 bases at J, with 10 bases between. The germline V gene encodes CDR1 SGHTA and CDR2 FQGNSA. This CDR3 region has 13 residues. The CDR3 here is CASSSTPFYEQYF. The CDR3, as DNA: TGTGCCAGCAGCTCGACACCATTCTACGAGCAGTACTTC. Using reference TRBV7-2 and TRBJ2-7 for the parts outside the CDR3, the full variable domain is GAGVSQSPSNKVTEKGKDVELRCDPISGHTALYWYRQSLGQGLEFLIYFQGNSAPDKSGLPSDRFSAERTGGSVSTLTIQRTQQEDSAVYLCASSSTPFYEQYFGPGTRLTVT.

The chain employs TRBV9 and TRBJ1-2; 11 bases map to TRBD1. V gave up 2 bases and J gave up 4 bases; unmatched junction bases: 13. The CDR3 totals 18 residues. The germline gives CDR1 SGDLS, CDR2 YYNGEE. The CDR3 coding sequence is TGTGCCAGCAGCGTGGCCCCGGACAGGGGGCAATTCTTCTATGGCTACACCTTC. It encodes CASSVAPDRGQFFYGYTF.

The V call is TRBV6-1, the J call TRBJ1-6, with D perhaps matching TRBD1 (5 bases). The CDR3 loop spans 17 amino acids. CDR1 is MNHNS and CDR2 is SASEGT in the germline V gene. The germline V and J ends were trimmed by 4 bases and 0 bases, with 13 bases remaining between them. CDR3 sequence: CASSGHRQSSYNSPLHF. CDR3 DNA sequence: TGTGCCAGCAGTGGACACAGGCAGAGCTCCTATAATTCACCCCTCCACTTT.

This chain uses TRBV3-1 (or the pseudogene TRBV3-2) with TRBJ2-7; D is undetermined. The germline CDR1 and CDR2 sequences are LGHDT and YNNKEL (reference sequence). The CDR3 runs 13 residues. The germline V and J ends were trimmed by 2 bases and 4 bases, with 9 bases remaining between them. This chain's CDR3 is CASSQNSPYEQYF. The CDR3 nucleotides read TGTGCCAGCAGCCAAAATAGCCCTTACGAGCAGTACTTC.

The chain employs TRBV7-3 and TRBJ2-3; the D is unclear. CDR3 length: 13 amino acids. Germline V gives CDR1 SGHTA, CDR2 FQGTGA. V lost 4 bases to trimming and J lost 8 bases, with 13 bases between them. The DNA for the CDR3 is TGTGCCAGCAGCTACCAGAATTCGGGTACGCAGTATTTT. Protein: CASSYQNSGTQYF.

The V and J genes are TRBV6-1 and TRBJ2-1; 11 nucleotides agree with TRBD2. The trim removed 4 bases at V and 8 bases at J, leaving 4 bases unmatched. This CDR3 contains 14 residues. Germline assignment: CDR1 MNHNS and CDR2 SASEGT. CDR3 nucleotide sequence: TGTGCCAGCAGTGTAGCGGGAGGGGGAGATGAGCAGTTCTTC. Its translation: CASSVAGGGDEQFF.

V and J are TRBV24-1 and TRBJ1-1; D call uncertain. This CDR3 is built from 13 residues. Germline V gene data show CDR1 as KGHDR and CDR2 as SFDVKD. V lost 1 base and J lost 8, with 10 bases in between. The chain's CDR3 is CATSDFASGEAFF. For the CDR3, the DNA is TGTGCCACCAGTGATTTTGCGTCCGGGGAAGCTTTCTTT.

This clone was seen a single time. V is TRBV4-2 and J is TRBJ1-2; possibly TRBD1 for D (6 bases). This CDR3 is 15 amino acids long. CDR1 and CDR2 (germline): LGHNA, YNFKEQ. V was pared by 0 bases and J by 1 base, with 9 bases between. DNA of the CDR3: TGTGCCAGCAGCCAAGAAAGGGGGGGTAACTATGGCTACACCTTC. It codes for CASSQERGGNYGYTF.

This clone has a count of ten or more. V usage is TRBV19 and J usage is TRBJ1-1; 10 bases are shared with TRBD1. Germline assignment: CDR1 LNHDA and CDR2 SQIVND (reference sequence). The CDR3 loop spans 18 amino acids. The trim removed 8 bases at V and 4 bases at J, leaving 19 bases unmatched. The CDR3 nucleotides are TGTGCCAGTTCTCCCGGGACAGGGGCGTTTGGGGGCACCACTGAAGCTTTCTTT. Its protein is CASSPGTGAFGGTTEAFF.

This rearrangement joins TRBV5-4 to TRBJ1-6; possible D gene TRBD1, 5 bases. V was pared by 2 bases and J by 7 bases, with 13 bases between. This CDR3 is built from 15 residues. Per the germline V gene, CDR1 is SGHNT and CDR2 is YYREEE (reference sequence). The CDR3 nucleotides are TGTGCCAGCAGCTTCAACGGGGGTACCAATTCACCCCTCCACTTT. Translated, it gives CASSFNGGTNSPLHF.

V usage is TRBV19 and J usage is TRBJ2-5; unclear D gene. Per the germline V gene, CDR1 is LNHDA and CDR2 is SQIVND (reference sequence). This CDR3 is built from 14 residues. Trimming left V 4 bases short and J 0 bases short, with 9 bases between. The CDR3, as DNA: TGTGCCAGTAGTACCCGTCCGTACCAAGAGACCCAGTACTTC. It codes for CASSTRPYQETQYF.

V usage is TRBV7-2 and J usage is TRBJ1-4, with D tentatively TRBD1 (6 bases). Germline CDR1 is SGHTA and CDR2 is FQGNSA. The CDR3 extends over 17 amino acids. Trimming removed 5 bases from V and 6 bases from J, with 22 bases in between. CDR3 amino acids: CASSPGTSGAFYEKLFF. DNA of the CDR3: TGTGCCAGCAGCCCAGGGACAAGCGGCGCTTTCTATGAAAAACTGTTTTTT.

In nucleotides, the CDR3 is TGTGCCAGCACGCACAGACCTTACACTGAAGCTTTCTTT. Translated, it gives CASTHRPYTEAFF. The chain combines TRBV12-3 or TRBV12-4 with TRBJ1-1; D is unclear. Trimming took off 7 bases at V and 3 bases at J, with 12 bases between the two ends. This CDR3 is 13 amino acids long.

The V and J genes are TRBV7-9 and TRBJ1-2, with D uncertain. Germline CDR1 reads SEHNR; CDR2 reads FQNEAQ (reference sequence). This CDR3 contains 13 residues. Trimming pared 3 bases from V and 4 bases from J, leaving 9 bases between. The CDR3 nucleotides read TGTGCCAGCAGCTTCTCAGAGGGCTATGGCTACACCTTC. Protein: CASSFSEGYGYTF.

The chain couples TRBV2 to TRBJ1-2, with 7 nucleotides matching TRBD1. Germline CDR1 is SNHLY and CDR2 is FYNNEI. The CDR3 contains 15 residues. Losses at the gene ends were 4 bases for V and 4 bases for J; bases not matched to a gene: 9. CDR3 sequence reads: CASSAPQGFGYGYTF. The CDR3 DNA follows: TGTGCCAGCAGTGCCCCACAGGGGTTCGGCTATGGCTACACCTTC.